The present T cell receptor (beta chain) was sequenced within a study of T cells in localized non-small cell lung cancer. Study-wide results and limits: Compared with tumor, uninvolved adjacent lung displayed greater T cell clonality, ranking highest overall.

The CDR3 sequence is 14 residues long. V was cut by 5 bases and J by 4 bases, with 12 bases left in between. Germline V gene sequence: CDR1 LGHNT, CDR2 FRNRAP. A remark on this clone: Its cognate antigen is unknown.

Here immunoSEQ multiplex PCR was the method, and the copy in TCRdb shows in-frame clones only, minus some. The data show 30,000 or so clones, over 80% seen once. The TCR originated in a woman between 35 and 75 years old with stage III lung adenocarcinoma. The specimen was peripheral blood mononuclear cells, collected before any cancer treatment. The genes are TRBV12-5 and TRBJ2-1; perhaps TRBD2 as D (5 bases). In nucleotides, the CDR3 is TGTGCTAGTGGTCGGGGTAGCGTGTACAATGAGCAGTTCTTC. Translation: CASGRGSVYNEQFF.